The T cell receptor beta chain under discussion was sequenced for a study of T cell changes during pregnancy in multiple sclerosis. The V gene lost 7 bases and the J gene lost 2 bases, with 11 bases spanning the gap. CDR3 length: 13 residues. Germline CDR1 and CDR2: MGHDK and SYGVNS. This clone has a single count. Using immunoSEQ multiplex PCR, the repertoire was profiled, and TCRdb retains in-frame clones only, with some absent. The sample shows 90,000 to 120,000 clones, 80% to 95% of them seen only once. The material sequenced was peripheral blood, taken in the third trimester of pregnancy. This chain joins TRBV25-1 and TRBJ2-5, with no clear D. The receptor was isolated from a female donor in good health, enrolled as a control in a pregnancy study. CDR3 DNA: TGTGCCAGCACCGAACAAGTGCAAGAGACCCAGTACTTC. Its translation: CASTEQVQETQYF.